The clone carrying this T cell receptor beta chain was seen at least ten times. Its specificity is not known. Germline CDR1 is SGHKS and CDR2 is YYEKEE (reference sequence). With 0 bases removed from V and 5 bases from J, the gap between germline ends came to 8 bases. The CDR3 totals 13 residues. The data belong to a study of response to subunit inactivated influenza vaccine. Study-level points and caveats: That few new T cells are recruited by each seasonal influenza vaccination was the authors' suggestion.

MiXCR was run by TCRdb on the RT-PCR reads, yielding one entry per CDR3 protein. In the table there are 160,000 or so distinct CDR3 sequences, approximately 11% of which are singletons. Material: non-naive T cells sorted from PBMCs, obtained about 6 weeks after vaccination. J is TRBJ1-2 and V is TRBV5-5; no clear D gene. The receptor was derived from a man aged 45-65 years who received an inactivated influenza vaccine. Written as DNA, the CDR3 is TGTGCCAGCAGCTTGGAGGTGGGGTATGGCTACACCTTC. As protein: CASSLEVGYGYTF.